What follows are 8 T cell receptor beta chains derived from one specimen sequenced in a study of cytomegalovirus exposure and HLA in healthy donors. PCR used 60 Vbeta primers and 13 Jbeta primers. The table came from immunoSEQ multiplex PCR; TCRdb's copy has only in-frame clones and leaves some out. The sample records about 97,000 clones, 70% to 75% being singletons. Sequenced input: PBMCs. The receptors stem from a man aged 35 to 55 in good health and CMV-seronegative.

This clone has a handful of counts. V is TRBV6-6 and J is TRBJ1-1, with D unresolved. Per germline, CDR1 MNHNY and CDR2 SVGAGI (reference sequence). V was shortened by 3 bases and J by 1 base, with 9 bases between the two germline ends. The CDR3 is 14 residues long. The CDR3 DNA sequence: TGTGCCAGCAGTTATTGGTCCGGGAACACTGAAGCTTTCTTT. It encodes CASSYWSGNTEAFF.

The genes are TRBV2 and TRBJ2-3; tentative D call: TRBD1 (7 bases). The CDR3 totals 14 residues. Trimming took 5 bases from V and 4 from J, leaving 13 bases between them. CDR1 and CDR2 (germline): SNHLY, FYNNEI. CDR3 DNA: TGTGCCAGCAGTCCGCGGGACAGATCAGATACGCAGTATTTT. Residues: CASSPRDRSDTQYF.

The chain carries TRBV2 and TRBJ1-5, with a tentative D call TRBD1 (6 bases). Germline CDR1 SNHLY, CDR2 FYNNEI. The V end was cut by 1 base, the J end by 9 bases, with 13 bases between. The CDR3 runs 14 residues. CDR3 residues: CASSEVVGAWPQHF. DNA of the CDR3: TGTGCCAGCAGTGAAGTTGTGGGGGCATGGCCCCAGCATTTT.

This chain links TRBV29-1 with TRBJ1-1, with 11 bases aligning to TRBD1. Trimming removed 7 bases from V and 9 bases from J; junction bases left unmatched: 10. Germline V gene data show CDR1 as SQVTM and CDR2 as ANQGSEA. The CDR3 has 13 amino acids. The chain's CDR3 is CSAPGQGAFKAFF. In nucleotides, the CDR3 is TGCAGCGCCCCAGGACAGGGGGCCTTCAAAGCTTTCTTT.

Details on this clone: The same CDR3 is also encoded by other DNA sequences in this sample. The V call is TRBV19, the J call TRBJ1-5; TRBD1 matches 9 bases. The CDR3 contains 13 residues. Germline trimming cut 4 bases from V and 5 bases from J; bases unmatched to any gene: 0. Per germline, CDR1 LNHDA and CDR2 SQIVND (reference sequence). The CDR3 reads CASSRTGDQPQHF. For the CDR3, the DNA is TGTGCCAGTAGTAGGACAGGGGATCAGCCCCAGCATTTT.

The V and J genes are TRBV5-1 and TRBJ1-1, with D perhaps TRBD1 (5 bases). This CDR3 is 15 amino acids long. Per germline, CDR1 SGHRS and CDR2 YFSETQ. Trimming removed 4 bases at V and 4 bases at J, with 17 bases between. CDR3 bases: TGCGCCAGCAGCCACCAGACAGAAACGGCCACTGAAGCTTTCTTT. Residues: CASSHQTETATEAFF.

The V call is TRBV10-1, the J call TRBJ2-3; the match to TRBD2 covers 10 bases. Germline CDR1 WNHNN, CDR2 SYGVQD (reference sequence). The CDR3 sequence is 15 residues long. V lost 3 bases and J lost 3; bases outside the gene matches: 3. CDR3 sequence: CASSDRTSGTDTQYF. CDR3 DNA sequence: TGCGCCAGCAGTGACAGGACTAGCGGAACAGATACGCAGTATTTT.

The gene calls are TRBV4-1 and TRBJ1-3; D remains ambiguous. Germline CDR1 is MGHRA and CDR2 is YSYEKL. V lost 2 bases and J lost 0, with 8 bases in between. The CDR3 is 15 residues long. CDR3 sequence (DNA): TGCGCCAGCAGCCAACCTACTTCCTCTGGAAACACCATATATTTT. It is translated as CASSQPTSSGNTIYF.